The present T cell receptor (beta chain) was sequenced within a study of PD-L1 blockade in urothelial cancer. TCRdb's table, derived via immunoSEQ multiplex PCR, lists solely in-frame clones and lacks some. Counted here are around 130,000 clones, 65% to 85% occurring once; the ten biggest clones make up about 2.9%. Time point reported: pretreatment peripheral blood. The CDR3 is made up of 17 amino acids. V lost 3 bases and J lost 0; bases outside the gene matches: 8. CDR1 is LNHDA and CDR2 is SQIVND in the germline V gene (reference sequence). The specimen was PBMCs, collected around atezolizumab (anti-PD-L1) treatment. The clonotype comes from a man aged 45 to 65 with urothelial cancer. The V gene is TRBV19, the J gene TRBJ1-5; 7 positions agree with TRBD1. The CDR3 here is CASSIRDSTTSNQPQHF. CDR3 bases: TGTGCCAGTAGTATCAGGGACAGCACCACTAGCAATCAGCCCCAGCATTTT.